This T cell receptor (beta chain) appears in the sequencing data of a study of blood T cell repertoires in COVID-19. Measured with immunoSEQ multiplex PCR; TCRdb has only the in-frame clones, and not every one. The repertoire holds some 300,000 clones, with 85% to 90% as singletons. This clone was detected a few times. The V end was cut by 6 bases, the J end by 0 bases, with 9 bases between. The CDR3 runs to 14 residues. Germline V CDR1 and CDR2: MNHEY, SVGAGI. The chain combines TRBV6-5 with TRBJ1-3; D not resolved. The sequenced material came from peripheral blood. This TCR was recovered from a woman aged 25 to 39 with COVID-19, enrolled during active disease. The CDR3 DNA reads as TGTGCCAGCAGCAATAGTTACTCTGGAAACACCATATATTTT. Amino acids: CASSNSYSGNTIYF.